This TCR beta chain appears in the sequencing data of a study of T cell responses to AZD1222 COVID-19 vaccine. Study-level background: Pooling was applied to second doses at about 4 or about 12 weeks.

Findings and caveats of the study: Nearly half of spike-specific TCRs reportedly target unmutated variant regions. Vaccine-associated CD4 TCRs spanned spike, dominant at 160-218 and 743-854.

As to this clone: Its antigen remains unknown.

V was shortened by 1 base and J by 10 bases, with 5 bases between the two germline ends. The germline V gene has CDR1 SEHNR and CDR2 FQNEAQ (reference sequence). This CDR3 is built from 12 residues. Repertoires were generated with immunoSEQ multiplex PCR, while TCRdb's copy carries only in-frame clones and drops some. The sample consists of about 110,000 clones, roughly 84% of them appearing once. The chain recombines TRBV7-9 with TRBJ1-6; the D is unclear. The sequenced sample was peripheral blood, obtained on day 0 of AZD1222 vaccination. The TCR sequence derives from an adult in good health. DNA of the CDR3: TGTGCCAGCAGCTTAGAACTCTCACCCCTCCACTTT. Its translation: CASSLELSPLHF.